The 8 T cell receptor beta chains reported below all come from one sample, sequenced in a study of cytomegalovirus exposure and HLA in healthy donors. Profiling relied on immunoSEQ multiplex PCR, and the TCRdb table lists in-frame clones only, not all of them. The data hold 100,000 to 150,000 clones, with 89% observed a single time. Material for sequencing was PBMCs. The receptors stem from a woman under 30 in good health and CMV-seronegative.

CDR3 sequence reads: CASSSTGRWDTEAFF. The CDR3 coding sequence is TGTGCCAGCTCATCGACAGGGCGATGGGACACTGAAGCTTTCTTT. The V gene is TRBV18, the J gene TRBJ1-1; 7 positions agree with TRBD1. The germline gives CDR1 KGHSH, CDR2 LQKENI. This CDR3 spans 15 amino acids. Trimming took 5 bases from V and 3 from J; bases not matched to a gene: 9.

The rearrangement joins TRBV4-1 to TRBJ2-2; possible D gene TRBD2, 6 bases. The CDR3 covers 16 residues. The V gene's germline CDR1 is MGHRA and CDR2 YSYEKL. V was cut by 4 bases and J by 6 bases, with 18 bases left in between. CDR3 DNA sequence: TGCGCCAGCAGCCCCTCGCGGGGCAGAGCACCCGGGGAGCTGTTTTTT. Translated: CASSPSRGRAPGELFF.

Remarks on this clone: Within the sample, other DNA sequences also encode this same CDR3. This chain uses TRBV19 with TRBJ2-7, with 9 bases matching TRBD1. Germline assignment: CDR1 LNHDA and CDR2 SQIVND (reference sequence). This CDR3 has 14 amino acids. V shed 3 bases, J shed 1 base, and the junction held 1 base outside the gene matches. CDR3 coding DNA: TGTGCCAGTAGTATCGGGACAGGGTCCTACGAGCAGTACTTC. It is translated as CASSIGTGSYEQYF.

V gene TRBV15 combines with J gene TRBJ1-2; 7 bases are shared with TRBD1. CDR3 length equals 14 residues. Germline CDR1 is LNHNV and CDR2 is YYDKDF (reference sequence). V gave up 8 bases and J gave up 4 bases; unmatched junction bases: 10. CDR3: CATGAGTEFYGYTF. CDR3 DNA: TGTGCCACCGGGGCCGGGACAGAATTCTATGGCTACACCTTC.

This chain links TRBV7-6 with TRBJ2-5; D is possibly TRBD1 (6 bases). Germline V gene lookup returns CDR1 SGHVS and CDR2 FNYEAQ. This CDR3 has 15 amino acids. V gave up 1 base and J gave up 4 bases, with 13 bases separating them. CDR3 region: CASSLVGGGTETQYF. DNA of the CDR3: TGTGCCAGCAGCTTAGTAGGTGGGGGCACAGAGACCCAGTACTTC.

This sequence joins TRBV6-6 and TRBJ1-2; D ambiguous. Trimming removed 6 bases at V and 0 bases at J, with 2 bases between. Germline V lookup: CDR1 MNHNY, CDR2 SVGAGI (reference sequence). The CDR3 consists of 11 residues. The CDR3 DNA sequence: TGTGCCAGCAGCTCTAACTATGGCTACACCTTC. Encoded protein: CASSSNYGYTF.

Only a few counts were recorded for this clone. The CDR3 reads CASSVGGQVSYEQYF. CDR3 sequence (DNA): TGTGCCAGCAGCGTAGGGGGACAGGTTTCCTACGAGCAGTACTTC. This chain links TRBV9 with TRBJ2-7; 8 nucleotides agree with TRBD1. Unmatched junction bases numbered 3, after V lost 0 bases and J lost 1 base. The length of the CDR3 is 15 residues. Germline assignment: CDR1 SGDLS and CDR2 YYNGEE.

This sequence joins TRBV29-1 and TRBJ2-5; D is unresolved. The V gene lost 2 bases and the J gene lost 5 bases, with 12 bases spanning the gap. The CDR3 spans 13 residues. The V gene's germline CDR1 is SQVTM and CDR2 ANQGSEA. This chain's CDR3 is CSVESGFGETQYF. CDR3 bases: TGCAGCGTTGAATCCGGGTTTGGCGAGACCCAGTACTTC.